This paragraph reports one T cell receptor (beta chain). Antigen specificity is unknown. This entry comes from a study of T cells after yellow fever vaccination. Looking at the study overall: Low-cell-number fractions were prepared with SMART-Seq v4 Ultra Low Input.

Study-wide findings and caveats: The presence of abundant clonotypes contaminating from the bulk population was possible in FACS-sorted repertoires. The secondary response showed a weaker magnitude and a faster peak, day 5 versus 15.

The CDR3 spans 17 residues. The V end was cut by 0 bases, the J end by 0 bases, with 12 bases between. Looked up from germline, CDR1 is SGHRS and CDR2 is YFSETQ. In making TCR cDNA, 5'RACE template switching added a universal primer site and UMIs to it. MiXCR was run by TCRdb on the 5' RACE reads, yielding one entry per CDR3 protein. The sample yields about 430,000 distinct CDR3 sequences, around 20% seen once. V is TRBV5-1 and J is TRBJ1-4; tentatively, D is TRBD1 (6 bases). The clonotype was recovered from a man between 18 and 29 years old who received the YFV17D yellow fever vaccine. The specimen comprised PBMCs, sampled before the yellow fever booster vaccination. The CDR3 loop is CASSLARQGTTNEKLFF. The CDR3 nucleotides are TGCGCCAGCAGCTTGGCCAGGCAGGGGACAACTAATGAAAAACTGTTTTTT.